This T cell receptor beta chain came from a study of T cell clonotyping in hematopoietic cell transplantation (dated by TCRdb to the early 2020s). A note on the overall study: The study collected 135 blood samples from 35 to 45 consecutive transplant recipients and their related donors. Recruitment of patients ran from 2015 to January 2017, and follow-up continued until September 2020 or until death.

Broader findings and caveats from the paper: Only a small fraction of recipient repertoires overlapped donor repertoires, with over 95% appearing de novo at the given depth. Recipient TCR diversity fell after transplant, with pathologically expanded clonotypes rising progressively from day 30 to day 180. The sample size was limited, and because cells were not sorted, the contributions of CD4 and CD8 repertoires could not be separated. Broader TCR repertoire diversity after transplant was predicted by Inverse Simpson Index values from donors and from recipients before transplant.

V loses 4 bases at its end and J loses 4 bases; junction bases beyond the gene matches: 11. In the germline V gene, CDR1 corresponds to SQVTM and CDR2 to ANQGSEA. The CDR3, from cysteine to phenylalanine, totals 15 residues. Of all the DNA, just the CDR3 is kept, 45 bases in frame from base 1. The immunoSEQ assay, a bias-controlled multiplex PCR using V- and J-specific primers, was used to amplify TCR beta CDR3 regions from genomic DNA. A proprietary barcode and Illumina adapter sequences were added to the CDR3 amplicons in a second PCR step. CDR3 libraries were sequenced on an Illumina MiSeq instrument. Per the original workflow: Export and quality control were handled in immunoSEQ Analyzer 3.0, while downstream analyses relied on R Bioconductor and Immunarch. Only productive rearrangements in the normalized downsampled data set went into calculating the repertoire metrics. In the normalized cohort, a clonotype counted as pathologically expanded if the clonotype was larger than 5 templates. Repertoire diversity was measured with the Inverse Simpson Index. To capture all clonotypes, CMV-specificity analyses were performed on the non-normalized data set. In TCRdb, the immuneACCESS table is reduced to in-frame sequences with V and J assigned. These tables do not hold every clone; where another copy was compared, an unresolved V gene accounts for under half, and the others remain unexplained. The DNA was the basis for D and trimming; V, J and clone size are from that table. This sample comprises more than 11,000 clones, around 98% of them detected only once. The biggest ten clones account for approximately 3.9% of the sample.

Details on this clone: This receptor's antigen is unknown. Per-nucleotide qualities are absent, and no much larger clonotype sits a single base away.

The sample's time point, from its label and the paper: 30 days after allo-HCT. Blood from recipients was drawn roughly 28 days before transplant, then again at days 30, 100 and 180 after transplant. Nuclei Lysis Solution was used to extract genomic DNA from fresh or cryopreserved unfractionated peripheral blood mononuclear cells. The material sequenced was peripheral blood mononuclear cells, taken 30 days after allogeneic stem cell transplant. The receptor's source is a female patient between 50 and 59 years old who had an allogeneic stem cell transplant from an unrelated donor, so T cells may come from the graft donor. Some clones in this sample may be carry-over from other donors' samples. Recombination connected TRBV29-1 to TRBJ1-2, with 8 middle bases fitting TRBD1. At the DNA level, the sequence is TGCAGCGTTGGGAACCCGGGACAGGATGGCTATGGCTACACCTTC. It encodes CSVGNPGQDGYGYTF.